This T cell receptor beta chain was sequenced in a study of T-cell memory formation after mild COVID-19. As for the study in general: There were largely donor-specific TCR clusters. Overall study findings and caveats: Of the contracting clones, CD4+ ones lay mainly in CM and EM, and CD8+ ones in EMRA.

One entry per CDR3 protein results from TCRdb running MiXCR on the 5' RACE reads. The top ten hold under 2.5% of the sample, which has almost 250,000 distinct CDR3 sequences, less than 20% seen once. A word on this clonotype: Its antigen is as yet unknown.

CDR1 LGHDT and CDR2 YNNKEL come from the germline V gene (reference sequence). This CDR3 spans 13 amino acids. With V trimmed by 3 bases and J by 8 bases, 3 bases remained unmatched. Sequencing was carried out using PBMCs or a T cell subset sorted from them (not recorded which). V and J are TRBV3-1 and TRBJ2-7, with 11 bases fitting TRBD1. This TCR was sampled from an adult woman who had mild COVID-19 (a few samples of this study predate the infection). Cell type and time point are not known. The CDR3 loop is CASSQDRGRQQYF. The CDR3 region has the DNA TGTGCCAGCAGCCAGGACAGGGGGCGTCAGCAGTACTTC.